This TCR beta chain was obtained from a study of blood T cell repertoires in COVID-19. Overall study: COVID-19 samples, acute and convalescent, were from the United States, Italy and Spain. The cDNA or gDNA used as material had been derived from T cells, B-cell-depleted T cells, or PBMCs.

Only in-frame clones appear in the TCRdb table, and some are missing; sequencing was by immunoSEQ multiplex PCR. The top ten hold under 6.5% of the sample, which has around 220,000 clones, about 85% seen once. The CDR3 contains 15 residues. In germline, CDR1 is SGHDN, CDR2 FVKESK. Trimming stripped 4 bases from V and 5 bases from J, with 16 bases between. The study drew participants aged about 18 to 90 years from under 30 US areas. The sample holds one count of this clone. The origin of this receptor is a woman in her 30s with acute COVID-19. This chain joins TRBV14 and TRBJ2-3; maybe TRBD2 (5 bases). The sequencing sample was made of PBMCs or T cells enriched from blood (not recorded which). In DNA form, the CDR3 reads TGTGCCAGCAGCCCCCAGACGACGGGGAGAGATACGCAGTATTTT. As protein: CASSPQTTGRDTQYF.